Each of the 23 T cell receptor beta chains below was sequenced from the same sample in a study of CD8 T cells in Susac syndrome. Random hexamers were used to reverse transcribe the RNA input (roughly 0.5 to 1 ug). Each CDR3 protein gets one entry after TCRdb re-called the immunoSEQ multiplex PCR reads with MiXCR. The table lists more than 85,000 distinct CDR3 sequences, less than 97% of them singletons. Sequencing was carried out using CD4+ T cells from PBMCs. The receptors come from a human donor in good health.

The CDR3: CASSSLAGVLKTQYF. In DNA form, the CDR3 reads TGTGCCAGCAGTTCTCTAGCGGGAGTCTTAAAGACCCAGTACTTC. The rearrangement joins TRBV6-2 or TRBV6-3 to TRBJ2-5; 10 bases align to TRBD2. Losses at the gene ends were 4 bases for V and 6 bases for J; bases not matched to a gene: 8. Germline-derived CDR1 and CDR2 are MNHEY and SVGEGT. The CDR3 is made up of 15 amino acids.

This clonotype was detected once. The V and J genes are TRBV4-1 and TRBJ2-5; 9 nucleotides line up with TRBD2. The length of the CDR3 is 18 residues. J gave up 7 bases and V 0 bases, and 15 bases lay outside the gene matches. Germline values: CDR1 MGHRA, CDR2 YSYEKL. The CDR3 DNA follows: TGCGCCAGCAGCCAAGAGGGGACTAGCCCGGCGTATCGCGGGACCCAGTACTTC. Its translation is CASSQEGTSPAYRGTQYF.

This clonotype was picked up one time. The chain recombines TRBV7-9 with TRBJ1-3; unclear D gene. Germline CDR1 is SEHNR and CDR2 is FQNEAQ (reference sequence). This CDR3 region has 14 residues. V was shortened by 5 bases and J by 2 bases, with 10 bases between the two germline ends. The CDR3 DNA follows: TGTGCCAGCAGCCCGAACAGAGCTGGAAACACCATATATTTT. Amino acids: CASSPNRAGNTIYF.

This clonotype showed up just a few times. This rearrangement joins TRBV6-6 to TRBJ2-7; D tentatively fits TRBD1 or TRBD2 (6 bases each). Per the germline V gene, CDR1 is MNHNY and CDR2 is SVGAGI (reference sequence). The V end lost 0 bases, the J end lost 2 bases, and 8 bases lay between the germline ends. The CDR3 is 14 residues long. The CDR3 is CASSYSGGPYEQYF. The CDR3, as DNA: TGTGCCAGCAGTTACTCGGGGGGCCCCTACGAGCAGTACTTC.

This clonotype was detected only once. V gene TRBV4-1 combines with J gene TRBJ1-1; a possible D gene is TRBD1 (5 bases). The V gene lost 4 bases and the J gene lost 2 bases, with 17 bases spanning the gap. The CDR3 extends over 16 amino acids. Per the germline V gene, CDR1 is MGHRA and CDR2 is YSYEKL. CDR3 DNA: TGCGCCAGCAGCCCAACCCTTGGGGCTTTCAACACTGAAGCTTTCTTT. Its translation is CASSPTLGAFNTEAFF.

This rearrangement joins TRBV23-1 to TRBJ2-7; the match to TRBD2 covers 7 bases. TRBV23-1 is reported as an ORF; its role is uncertain. This CDR3 comprises 12 residues. CDR3 sequence (DNA): TGCGTCAAGCGGGGCGAAGGATACGAGCAGTACTTC. Translating it yields CVKRGEGYEQYF.

This clonotype was detected once. The genes are TRBV5-1 and TRBJ2-3; a possible D gene is TRBD1 (6 bases). Germline V gives CDR1 SGHRS, CDR2 YFSETQ. V was trimmed by 7 bases and J by 0 bases, leaving 9 bases between them. CDR3 length: 13 residues. This CDR3 is CASRDTSTDTQYF. The DNA of the CDR3 is TGCGCCAGCCGGGACACAAGCACAGATACGCAGTATTTT. Drawing the rest from reference TRBV5-1 and TRBJ2-3, the complete variable domain is KAGVTQTPRYLIKTRGQQVTLSCSPISGHRSVSWYQQTPGQGLQFLFEYFSETQRNKGNFPGRFSGRQFSNSRSEMNVSTLELGDSALYLCASRDTSTDTQYFGPGTRLTVL.

The chain uses TRBV7-9 and TRBJ2-2, with 8 bases that match TRBD1. V dropped 5 bases and J dropped 0; count of bases not matched to a gene: 11. The CDR3 loop spans 18 amino acids. In germline, CDR1 is SEHNR, CDR2 FQNEAQ (reference sequence). In DNA form, the CDR3 reads TGTGCCAGCAGCATTAGGGGCCAGGGGGCATCGAACACCGGGGAGCTGTTTTTT. This encodes CASSIRGQGASNTGELFF.

This chain uses TRBV5-6 with TRBJ1-1; unclear D gene. The ends were cut back, 2 bases at V and 0 bases at J, with 8 bases in the middle. Germline V gene data show CDR1 as SGHDT and CDR2 as YYEEEE. The CDR3 consists of 14 residues. The CDR3 here is CASSLRWMNTEAFF. As DNA, the CDR3 is TGTGCCAGCAGCTTACGGTGGATGAACACTGAAGCTTTCTTT.

The chain carries TRBV3-1 and TRBJ2-3; TRBD2 aligns across 13 bases. Per germline, CDR1 LGHDT and CDR2 YNNKEL (reference sequence). V lost 4 bases and J lost 6; bases outside the gene matches: 4. The CDR3 contains 15 residues. This chain's CDR3 is CASSRLAGGRDTQYF. The CDR3 DNA is TGTGCCAGCAGCCGACTAGCGGGGGGCCGGGATACGCAGTATTTT.

CDR3 loop: CASSLGRTSGASSYNEQFF. The CDR3 coding sequence is TGTGCCAGCAGCTTAGGGCGGACTAGCGGGGCGTCGTCCTACAATGAGCAGTTCTTC. The chain has TRBV7-9 and TRBJ2-1, with 12 bases matching TRBD2. The CDR3 is 19 amino acids. V was clipped by 1 base and J by 1 base; unmatched bases: 8. Germline CDR1 SEHNR, CDR2 FQNEAQ (reference sequence).

V usage is TRBV7-2 and J usage is TRBJ1-2; 7 bases are a match to TRBD1. Trimming took 4 bases from V and 5 from J; bases not matched to a gene: 7. This CDR3 contains 14 residues. The germline gives CDR1 SGHTA, CDR2 FQGNSA. CDR3 region: CASSSRGPGYGYTF. The CDR3 DNA reads as TGTGCCAGCAGCTCGAGGGGGCCAGGGTATGGCTACACCTTC. Together with reference TRBV7-2 and TRBJ1-2, the CDR3 gives the full variable domain: GAGVSQSPSNKVTEKGKDVELRCDPISGHTALYWYRQSLGQGLEFLIYFQGNSAPDKSGLPSDRFSAERTGGSVSTLTIQRTQQEDSAVYLCASSSRGPGYGYTFGSGTRLTVV.

With respect to this clonotype: The limits of the CDR3 on the DNA are not certain, so only TCRdb's listed CDR3 is given. The gene calls are TRBV23-1 and TRBJ1-5. TRBV23-1 is treated as an ORF (open reading frame) with a function not yet certain. The CDR3 adds up to 14 amino acids, both ends counted. The chain's CDR3 is CASRVFIAISPSIF.

This chain joins TRBV7-9 and TRBJ2-2; D gene ambiguous. The CDR3 runs 11 residues. From germline, CDR1 is SEHNR and CDR2 FQNEAQ (reference sequence). In nucleotides, the CDR3 is TGTGCGCAGAAGGGCACCGGGGAGCTGTTTTTT. This encodes CAQKGTGELFF.

The chain couples TRBV2 to TRBJ2-1; 8 bases align to TRBD1. CDR3 length equals 15 residues. V lost 8 bases to trimming and J lost 8 bases; unmatched junction nucleotides: 14. The germline V gene has CDR1 SNHLY and CDR2 FYNNEI. DNA of the CDR3: TGTGCCAGCCCCAGATGGGCAGGGGGCGTGTATGAGCAGTTCTTC. This translates into CASPRWAGGVYEQFF.

The CDR3 nucleotides are TGTGCCACCAGCAGGGACAGGGGGCCCTACAATGAGCAGTTCTTC. Translated, it gives CATSRDRGPYNEQFF. J is TRBJ2-1 and V is TRBV15, with 11 positions matching TRBD1. Germline trimming cut 3 bases from V and 2 bases from J; bases unmatched to any gene: 0. The CDR3 contains 15 residues. Per germline, CDR1 LNHNV and CDR2 YYDKDF (reference sequence). The entire variable domain, with the rest obtained from reference TRBV15 and TRBJ2-1, is as follows: DAMVIQNPRYQVTQFGKPVTLSCSQTLNHNVMYWYQQKSSQAPKLLFHYYDKDFNNEADTPDNFQSRRPNTSFCFLDIRSPGLGDTAMYLCATSRDRGPYNEQFFGPGTRLTVL.

This sequence joins TRBV5-4 and TRBJ1-6, with D uncertain. The CDR3 contains 16 residues. Germline values: CDR1 SGHNT, CDR2 YYREEE (reference sequence). Trimming took off 0 bases at V and 1 base at J, with 8 bases between the two ends. The CDR3 bases are TGTGCCAGCAGCTTGGTGGGAGGATCCTATAATTCACCCCTCCACTTT. Residues: CASSLVGGSYNSPLHF.

The rearrangement uses TRBV3-1 and TRBJ1-2; D gene unclear. Trimming removed 3 bases at V and 0 bases at J, with 11 bases between. The CDR3 length is 15 residues. The germline V gene encodes CDR1 LGHDT and CDR2 YNNKEL (reference sequence). The CDR3 protein is CASSQTGASNYGYTF. The CDR3 nucleotides are TGTGCCAGCAGCCAGACTGGAGCCTCTAACTATGGCTACACCTTC. Looking up the rest from reference TRBV3-1 and TRBJ1-2 gives the full variable domain: DTAVSQTPKYLVTQMGNDKSIKCEQNLGHDTMYWYKQDSKKFLKIMFSYNNKELIINETVPNRFSPKSPDKAHLNLHINSLELGDSAVYFCASSQTGASNYGYTFGSGTRLTVV.

CDR3 nucleotide sequence: TGTGCCAGTAGTCAACAGGGGGACTATGGCTACACCTTC. Translating it yields CASSQQGDYGYTF. V and J are TRBV19 and TRBJ1-2, with 8 bases that match TRBD1. The CDR3 totals 13 residues. CDR1 is LNHDA and CDR2 is SQIVND in the germline V gene (reference sequence). V lost 5 bases to trimming and J lost 3 bases; unmatched junction nucleotides: 2.

The chain couples TRBV7-9 to TRBJ2-7; 7 nucleotides align to TRBD2. Germline loops: CDR1 SEHNR, CDR2 FQNEAQ (reference sequence). This CDR3 is 18 amino acids long. Trimming removed 1 base from V and 5 bases from J; junction bases left unmatched: 17. CDR3 protein: CASSLVSGGKLPYHEQYF. The DNA of the CDR3 is TGTGCCAGCAGCTTAGTCTCCGGGGGGAAACTGCCCTACCACGAGCAGTACTTC.

This sequence joins TRBV6-5 and TRBJ2-7; either TRBD1 or TRBD2 may fit D (5 bases each). The CDR3 has 13 amino acids. Germline assignment: CDR1 MNHEY and CDR2 SVGAGI. Deletions cut 7 bases from V and 5 bases from J, with 15 bases between. The CDR3 sequence is CASIGTGPNEQYF. CDR3 sequence (DNA): TGTGCCAGCATTGGGACCGGGCCTAACGAGCAGTACTTC.

The rearrangement uses TRBV3-1 and TRBJ2-3; possible D gene TRBD2, 5 bases. Germline CDR1 and CDR2: LGHDT and YNNKEL (reference sequence). This CDR3 has 15 amino acids. Trimming pared 2 bases from V and 0 bases from J, leaving 9 bases between. CDR3 bases: TGTGCCAGCAGCCAAAGGGAGCGGAGCACAGATACGCAGTATTTT. It yields the protein CASSQRERSTDTQYF.

The rearrangement links TRBV5-1 to TRBJ1-4; D unresolved. The CDR3 length is 14 residues. The germline CDR1 and CDR2 sequences are SGHRS and YFSETQ. Trimming removed 4 bases at V and 8 bases at J, with 15 bases between. DNA of the CDR3: TGCGCCAGCAGCCCCGGTAGTGGAGGGGAAAAACTGTTTTTT. Its protein product is CASSPGSGGEKLFF.